The rows below give T cell receptor beta chains drawn from one sample of a study of B cell selection in AIRE deficiency. Sequenced by immunoSEQ multiplex PCR; TCRdb stores in-frame clones only, minus some. Altogether some 25,000 clones are present, 80% to 95% being singletons, with the ten largest covering around 1.1%. Sample: CD4+CD25+ Tregs sorted from PBMCs. The source of these receptors is a human donor in good health. Each CDR3 is given without its conserved first and last residue. A D gene is named only where the DNA matches it firmly.

j_call: TRBJ2-3; d_call: -; v_call: TRBV2; cdr3_aa: ASSGDTTDTQY
j_call: TRBJ2-7; d_call: -; v_call: TRBV18; cdr3_aa: ASSPRGAYEQY
j_call: TRBJ1-4; d_call: -; v_call: TRBV27; cdr3_aa: ASRIYSFGTNEKLF
j_call: TRBJ1-1; d_call: -; v_call: TRBV30; cdr3_aa: AWRYRVDTEAF
j_call: TRBJ2-5; d_call: -; v_call: TRBV29-1; cdr3_aa: SAPVPAGETQY
j_call: TRBJ1-1; d_call: -; v_call: TRBV7-2; cdr3_aa: ASSLAGGGTEAF
j_call: TRBJ2-1; d_call: -; v_call: TRBV11-2; cdr3_aa: ASSLLALVNNEQF
j_call: TRBJ1-2; d_call: -; v_call: TRBV9; cdr3_aa: ASSVGTQDYGYT
j_call: TRBJ1-2; d_call: -; v_call: TRBV6-5; cdr3_aa: ASSPRPVGGYT
j_call: TRBJ2-2; d_call: -; v_call: TRBV27; cdr3_aa: ASSPYGGTNTGELF
j_call: TRBJ2-3; d_call: -; v_call: TRBV5-1; cdr3_aa: ASSLVLTSTDTQY
j_call: TRBJ2-3; d_call: TRBD1; v_call: TRBV19; cdr3_aa: ASSMGTGVDTQY
j_call: TRBJ1-6; d_call: -; v_call: TRBV27; cdr3_aa: ASSLVIYSPLH
j_call: TRBJ1-2; d_call: -; v_call: TRBV10-2; cdr3_aa: ASRRDGRQYGYT
j_call: TRBJ1-2; d_call: -; v_call: TRBV27; cdr3_aa: ASSRFGGYGYT
j_call: TRBJ1-1; d_call: -; v_call: TRBV5-1; cdr3_aa: ASSVTADNTEAF
j_call: TRBJ1-4; d_call: TRBD1; v_call: TRBV18; cdr3_aa: ASSQGQGGEKLF
j_call: TRBJ1-6; d_call: -; v_call: TRBV5-1; cdr3_aa: ASRERPHSPLH
j_call: TRBJ1-1; d_call: -; v_call: TRBV5-5; cdr3_aa: ASSVALNTEAF
j_call: TRBJ1-2; d_call: TRBD1; v_call: TRBV5-4; cdr3_aa: ASSLAGQGRNYGYT
j_call: TRBJ2-1; d_call: -; v_call: TRBV7-6; cdr3_aa: ASSSPPGGNEQF
j_call: TRBJ2-1; d_call: TRBD2; v_call: TRBV29-1; cdr3_aa: SVDLAGKYNEQF
j_call: TRBJ2-6; d_call: -; v_call: TRBV21-1; cdr3_aa: ASSKKSDRNSGANVLT
j_call: TRBJ2-3; d_call: TRBD2; v_call: TRBV28; cdr3_aa: ASSSLAGVRTDTQY
j_call: TRBJ1-6; d_call: -; v_call: TRBV28; cdr3_aa: ARIRLRVRNNSPLH
j_call: TRBJ1-1; d_call: -; v_call: TRBV19; cdr3_aa: ASSRLAVLTTMNTEAF
j_call: TRBJ2-5; d_call: -; v_call: TRBV7-3; cdr3_aa: ASSQGNQETQY